This passage covers 12 T cell receptor beta chains from one sample sequenced in a study of long-term antiretroviral therapy in people with HIV. Runs used v3.0 of the immunoSEQ assay and were done at survey level. Data came from immunoSEQ multiplex PCR; TCRdb stores just in-frame clones and leaves some out. The sample holds roughly 19,000 clones, around nine tenths seen once. The sequencing here drew on unsorted PBMCs, taken 0.5 years after starting antiretroviral therapy. These receptors all come from a man aged 40-49 years with HIV.

The J gene is TRBJ2-3, the V gene TRBV4-1; D not certain. The CDR3 sequence is 16 residues long. From germline, CDR1 is MGHRA and CDR2 YSYEKL. The V end lost 4 bases, the J end lost 0 bases, and 14 bases lay between the germline ends. CDR3 DNA: TGCGCCAGCAGCCTGAGCAGTGCCCCTAGCACAGATACGCAGTATTTT. This translates into CASSLSSAPSTDTQYF.

The genes are TRBV7-8 and TRBJ2-7, with a possible D match to TRBD1 (5 bases). The length of the CDR3 is 14 residues. From germline, CDR1 is SGHVS and CDR2 FQNEAQ. V was pared by 5 bases and J by 0 bases, with 11 bases between. In DNA, the CDR3 is TGTGCCAGCAGCCTTGGACATGCCTCCTACGAGCAGTACTTC. Amino acids: CASSLGHASYEQYF.

The CDR3 region has the DNA TGTGCCAGCAAGAAGACTAGCGCCACATCTGAGCAGTTCTTC. Residues: CASKKTSATSEQFF. The chain combines TRBV7-2 with TRBJ2-1; TRBD2 matches at 8 bases. With 7 bases clipped from V and 9 bases from J, the junction kept 11 bases outside the gene matches. This CDR3 comprises 14 residues. From germline, CDR1 is SGHTA and CDR2 FQGNSA.

The V gene is TRBV4-1, the J gene TRBJ1-1; 9 bases match TRBD1. The germline V gene has CDR1 MGHRA and CDR2 YSYEKL. V shed 7 bases and J 6 bases; nucleotides not matched to a gene: 15. CDR3 length equals 16 residues. In DNA, the CDR3 is TGCGCCAGCACCCCAAATCTGGGGACAGGGTCGCCTGAAGCTTTCTTT. Residues: CASTPNLGTGSPEAFF.

The gene calls are TRBV10-1 and TRBJ2-5, with 11 positions matching TRBD2. V lost 5 bases, J lost 5 bases, and 7 bases stayed unmatched. Germline-derived CDR1 and CDR2 are WNHNN and SYGVQD (reference sequence). This CDR3 is built from 15 residues. As DNA, the CDR3 is TGCGCCAGCAGTACCTCGACTAGCGGGATCGAGACCCAGTACTTC. Protein sequence: CASSTSTSGIETQYF.

The chain links TRBV18 to TRBJ2-5; 11 nucleotides agree with TRBD2. The CDR3 spans 17 residues. Germline CDR1 reads KGHSH; CDR2 reads LQKENI. Trimming took 5 bases from V and 2 from J; bases not matched to a gene: 10. The CDR3 DNA sequence: TGTGCCAGCTCATATAAGAGGGGGACTAGCGGACAAGAGACCCAGTACTTC. Protein sequence: CASSYKRGTSGQETQYF.

The V gene is TRBV27, the J gene TRBJ1-3; 9 bases agree with TRBD1. Trimming cost V 6 bases and J 3 bases; bases outside gene matches: 6. The CDR3 loop spans 15 amino acids. The germline CDR1 and CDR2 sequences are MNHEY and SMNVEV (reference sequence). DNA for the CDR3: TGTGCCAGCAGGGAAACAGGGGGCGTTGGAAACACCATATATTTT. Translation: CASRETGGVGNTIYF.

This rearrangement joins TRBV19 to TRBJ1-5; D is undetermined. The length of the CDR3 is 14 residues. Germline CDR1 and CDR2: LNHDA and SQIVND (reference sequence). V was shortened by 7 bases and J by 0 bases, with 10 bases between the two germline ends. The CDR3 sequence is CASNAGYSNQPQHF. The CDR3, as DNA: TGTGCCAGTAATGCGGGCTATAGCAATCAGCCCCAGCATTTT.

This clone was detected once. The chain combines TRBV7-7 with TRBJ2-2, with 8 bases identical to TRBD1. The CDR3 is 18 residues long. Per germline, CDR1 SSHAT and CDR2 FNYEAQ (reference sequence). J gave up 3 bases and V 3 bases, and 12 bases lay outside the gene matches. The CDR3 DNA reads as TGTGCCAGCAGCTTTGGACAGGGTAACTTGCCCCACACCGGGGAGCTGTTTTTT. Amino acid sequence: CASSFGQGNLPHTGELFF.

In its sample, this clone was seen a few times. The chain uses TRBV30 and TRBJ1-1; D unclear. From germline, CDR1 is GTSNPN and CDR2 SVGIG (reference sequence). Trimming pared 2 bases from V and 5 bases from J, leaving 9 bases between. The CDR3 spans 12 residues. In DNA form, the CDR3 reads TGTGCCTGGAGTAGCGAGGCAACTGAAGCTTTCTTT. It encodes CAWSSEATEAFF.

The chain employs TRBV28 and TRBJ1-5; the D gene is possibly TRBD1 (5 bases). The CDR3 is made up of 14 amino acids. The germline V and J ends were trimmed by 3 bases and 3 bases, with 9 bases remaining between them. The V gene's germline CDR1 is MDHEN and CDR2 SYDVKM. DNA of the CDR3: TGTGCCAGCAGTTTTCGGGGGTTCAATCAGCCCCAGCATTTT. Its protein is CASSFRGFNQPQHF.

This clone was recorded only once. The genes are TRBV6-6 and TRBJ2-7; D is undetermined. V lost 0 bases, J lost 0 bases, and 3 bases lay in between. CDR1 is MNHNY and CDR2 is SVGAGI in the germline V gene (reference sequence). The CDR3 consists of 13 residues. In DNA form, the CDR3 reads TGTGCCAGCAGTTACTCGAACTCCTACGAGCAGTACTTC. Its protein product is CASSYSNSYEQYF.